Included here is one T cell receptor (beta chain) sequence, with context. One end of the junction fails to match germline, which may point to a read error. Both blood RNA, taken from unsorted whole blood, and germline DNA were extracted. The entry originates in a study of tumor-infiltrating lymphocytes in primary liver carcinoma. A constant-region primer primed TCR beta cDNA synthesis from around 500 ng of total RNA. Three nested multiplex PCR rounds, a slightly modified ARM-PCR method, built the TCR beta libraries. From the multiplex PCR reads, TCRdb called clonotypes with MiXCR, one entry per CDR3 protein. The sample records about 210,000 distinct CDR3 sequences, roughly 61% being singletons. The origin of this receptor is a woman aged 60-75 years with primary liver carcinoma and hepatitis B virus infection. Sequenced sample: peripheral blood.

The CDR3 region is CASSYDQVRVNYGYTF. The CDR3 bases are TGTGCCAGTAGTTACGATCAGGTCAGGGTCAACTATGGCTACACCTTC. V gene TRBV6-2 or TRBV6-3 combines with J gene TRBJ1-2; weak D call: TRBD1 (5 bases). The germline gives CDR1 MNHEY, CDR2 SVGEGT. CDR3 length equals 16 residues.